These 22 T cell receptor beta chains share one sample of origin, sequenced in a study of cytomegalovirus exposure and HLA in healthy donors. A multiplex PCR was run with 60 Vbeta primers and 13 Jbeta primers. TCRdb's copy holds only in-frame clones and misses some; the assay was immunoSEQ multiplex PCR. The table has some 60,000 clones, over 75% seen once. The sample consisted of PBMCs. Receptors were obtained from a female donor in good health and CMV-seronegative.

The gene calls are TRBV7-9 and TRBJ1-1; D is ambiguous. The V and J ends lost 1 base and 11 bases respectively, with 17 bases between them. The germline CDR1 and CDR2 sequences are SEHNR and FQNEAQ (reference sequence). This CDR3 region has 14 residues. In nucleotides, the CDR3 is TGTGCCAGCAGCTTAGAGTCTCGCCCTCCTCGGGCTTTCTTT. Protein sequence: CASSLESRPPRAFF.

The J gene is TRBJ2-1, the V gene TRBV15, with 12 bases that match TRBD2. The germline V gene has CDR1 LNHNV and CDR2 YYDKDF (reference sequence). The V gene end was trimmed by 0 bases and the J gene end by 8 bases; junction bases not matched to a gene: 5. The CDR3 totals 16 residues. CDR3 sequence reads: CATSRETSGRFDEQFF. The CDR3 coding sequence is TGTGCCACCAGCAGAGAGACTAGCGGGAGATTCGATGAGCAGTTCTTC.

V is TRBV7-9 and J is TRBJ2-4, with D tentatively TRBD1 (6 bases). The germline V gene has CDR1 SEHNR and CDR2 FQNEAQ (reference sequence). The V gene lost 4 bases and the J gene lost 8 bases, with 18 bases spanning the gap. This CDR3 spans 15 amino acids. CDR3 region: CASSWDTGSTDIQYF. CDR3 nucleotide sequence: TGTGCCAGCAGCTGGGACACAGGGTCGACGGACATTCAGTACTTC.

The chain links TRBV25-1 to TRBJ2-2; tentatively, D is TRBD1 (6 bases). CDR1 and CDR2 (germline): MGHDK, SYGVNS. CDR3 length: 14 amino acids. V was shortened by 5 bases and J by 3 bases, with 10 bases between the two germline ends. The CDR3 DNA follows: TGTGCCAGCAGTTGGACAGCCTACACCGGGGAGCTGTTTTTT. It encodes CASSWTAYTGELFF.

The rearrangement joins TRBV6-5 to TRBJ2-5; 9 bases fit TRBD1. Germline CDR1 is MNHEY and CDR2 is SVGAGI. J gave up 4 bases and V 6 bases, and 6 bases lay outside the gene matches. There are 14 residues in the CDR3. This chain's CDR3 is CASSVQGAGETQYF. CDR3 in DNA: TGTGCCAGCAGCGTACAGGGGGCTGGAGAGACCCAGTACTTC.

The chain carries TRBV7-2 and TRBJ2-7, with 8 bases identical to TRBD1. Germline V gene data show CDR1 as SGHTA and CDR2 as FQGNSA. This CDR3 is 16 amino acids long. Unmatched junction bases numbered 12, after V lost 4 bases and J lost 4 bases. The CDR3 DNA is TGTGCCAGCAGCTCACGAGCCCAGGGGGCGAGGTACGAGCAGTACTTC. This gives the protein CASSSRAQGARYEQYF.

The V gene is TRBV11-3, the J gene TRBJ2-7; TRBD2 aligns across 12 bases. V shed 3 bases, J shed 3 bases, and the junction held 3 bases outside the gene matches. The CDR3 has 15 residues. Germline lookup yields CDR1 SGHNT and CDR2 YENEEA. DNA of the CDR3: TGTGCCAGCAGCTTGACTAGCGGGGGCAACTACGAGCAGTACTTC. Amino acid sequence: CASSLTSGGNYEQYF.

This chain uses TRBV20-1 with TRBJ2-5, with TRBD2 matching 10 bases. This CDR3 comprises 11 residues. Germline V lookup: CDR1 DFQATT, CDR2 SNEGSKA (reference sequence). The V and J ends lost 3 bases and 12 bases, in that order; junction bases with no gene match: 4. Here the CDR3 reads CSASSGTSEYF. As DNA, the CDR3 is TGCAGTGCTAGTAGCGGGACTAGCGAGTACTTC.

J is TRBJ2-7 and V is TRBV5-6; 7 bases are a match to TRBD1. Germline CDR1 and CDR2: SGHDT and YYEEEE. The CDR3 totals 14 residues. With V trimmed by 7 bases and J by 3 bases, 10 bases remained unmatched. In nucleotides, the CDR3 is TGTGCCAGCCTACGGACAGGAACTTTCTACGAGCAGTACTTC. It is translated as CASLRTGTFYEQYF.

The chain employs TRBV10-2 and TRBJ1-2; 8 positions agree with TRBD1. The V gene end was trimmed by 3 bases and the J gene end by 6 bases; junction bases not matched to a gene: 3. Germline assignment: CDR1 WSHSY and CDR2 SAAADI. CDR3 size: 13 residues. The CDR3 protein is CASSDGQGNGYTF. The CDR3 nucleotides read TGCGCCAGCAGTGACGGACAGGGCAATGGCTACACCTTC.

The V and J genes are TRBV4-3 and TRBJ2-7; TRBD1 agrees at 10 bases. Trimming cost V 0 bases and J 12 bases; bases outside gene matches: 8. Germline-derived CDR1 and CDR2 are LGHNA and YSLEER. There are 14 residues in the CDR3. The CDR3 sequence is CASSQERGGQGLYF. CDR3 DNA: TGCGCCAGCAGCCAAGAAAGAGGGGGACAGGGGCTGTACTTC.

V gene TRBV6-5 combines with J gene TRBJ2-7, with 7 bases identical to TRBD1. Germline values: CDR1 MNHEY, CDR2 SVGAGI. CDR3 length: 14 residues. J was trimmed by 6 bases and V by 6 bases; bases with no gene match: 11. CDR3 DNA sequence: TGTGCCAGCAGGCCAGGGGGAGAGTTGGTCGAGCAGTACTTC. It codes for CASRPGGELVEQYF.

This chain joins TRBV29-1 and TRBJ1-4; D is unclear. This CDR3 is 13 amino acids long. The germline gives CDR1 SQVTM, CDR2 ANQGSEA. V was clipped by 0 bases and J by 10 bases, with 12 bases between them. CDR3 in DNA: TGCAGCGTTGAAGATCTCAGCCTAGGAAAACTGTTTTTT. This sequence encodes CSVEDLSLGKLFF.

In DNA, the CDR3 is TGTGCCAGCGGGAGCGGGGGGCGTTACAATGAGCAGTTCTTC. Protein: CASGSGGRYNEQFF. This chain joins TRBV7-9 and TRBJ2-1; 9 nucleotides line up with TRBD2. V was pared by 8 bases and J by 4 bases, with 6 bases of the junction left unmatched. Germline assignment: CDR1 SEHNR and CDR2 FQNEAQ (reference sequence). CDR3 length: 14 residues.

CDR3 sequence: CASSASGMNTGELFF. CDR3 sequence (DNA): TGTGCCAGCAGCGCTAGCGGGATGAACACCGGGGAGCTGTTTTTT. The chain uses TRBV5-4 and TRBJ2-2, with TRBD2 matching 9 bases. J gave up 1 base and V 4 bases, and 2 bases lay outside the gene matches. In germline, CDR1 is SGHNT, CDR2 YYREEE (reference sequence). CDR3 length: 15 residues.

CDR3 loop: CASSSYRVTYEQYF. The CDR3 region has the DNA TGTGCCAGCAGCTCTTACAGGGTAACCTACGAGCAGTACTTC. V is TRBV21-1 and J is TRBJ2-7; the table names TRBD1, a call not compared with the DNA. TRBV21-1 is an annotated pseudogene. CDR3 size: 14 residues.

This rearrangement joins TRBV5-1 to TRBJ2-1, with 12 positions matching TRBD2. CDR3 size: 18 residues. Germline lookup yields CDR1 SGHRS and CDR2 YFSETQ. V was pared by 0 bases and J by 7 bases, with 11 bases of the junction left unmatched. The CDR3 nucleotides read TGCGCCAGCAGCTTGGGGGCAGGTGCTAGCGGGAGGGTTAATGAGCAGTTCTTC. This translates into CASSLGAGASGRVNEQFF.

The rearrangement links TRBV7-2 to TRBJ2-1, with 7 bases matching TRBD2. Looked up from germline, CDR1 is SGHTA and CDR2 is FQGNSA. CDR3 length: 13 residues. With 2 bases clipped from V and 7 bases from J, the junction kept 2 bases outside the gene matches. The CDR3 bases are TGTGCCAGCAGCTTACAGGGAGGGAATGAGCAGTTCTTC. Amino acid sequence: CASSLQGGNEQFF.

Here the CDR3 reads CSVGEGDTEAFF. The CDR3 DNA reads as TGCAGCGTTGGTGAGGGGGACACTGAAGCTTTCTTT. This chain links TRBV29-1 with TRBJ1-1; D is perhaps TRBD1 (6 bases). This CDR3 has 12 residues. Germline CDR1 and CDR2: SQVTM and ANQGSEA. The V end lost 4 bases, the J end lost 3 bases, and 9 bases lay between the germline ends.

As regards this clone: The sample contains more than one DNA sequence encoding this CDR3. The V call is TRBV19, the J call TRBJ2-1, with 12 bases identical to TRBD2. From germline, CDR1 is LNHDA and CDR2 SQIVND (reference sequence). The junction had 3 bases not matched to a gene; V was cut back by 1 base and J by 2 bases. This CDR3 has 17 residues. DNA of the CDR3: TGTGCCAGTAGTATAGCTGCTAGCGGGGGGGCCTACAATGAGCAGTTCTTC. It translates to CASSIAASGGAYNEQFF.

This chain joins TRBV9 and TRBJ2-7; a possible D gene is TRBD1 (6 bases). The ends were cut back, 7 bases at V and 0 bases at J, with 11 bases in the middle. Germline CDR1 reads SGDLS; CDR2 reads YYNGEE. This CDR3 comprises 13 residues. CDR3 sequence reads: CASSGDYSYEQYF. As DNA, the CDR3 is TGTGCCAGCTCAGGGGATTACTCCTACGAGCAGTACTTC. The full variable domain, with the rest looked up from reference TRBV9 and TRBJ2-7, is DSGVTQTPKHLITATGQRVTLRCSPRSGDLSVYWYQQSLDQGLQFLIQYYNGEERAKGNILERFSAQQFPDLHSELNLSSLELGDSALYFCASSGDYSYEQYFGPGTRLTVT.

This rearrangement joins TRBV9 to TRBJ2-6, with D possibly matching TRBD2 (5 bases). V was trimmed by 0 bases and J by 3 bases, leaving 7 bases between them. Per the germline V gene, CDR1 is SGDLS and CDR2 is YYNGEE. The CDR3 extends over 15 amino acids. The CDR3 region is CASSVAGIGANVLTF. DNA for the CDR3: TGTGCCAGCAGCGTAGCCGGGATTGGGGCCAACGTCCTGACTTTC.